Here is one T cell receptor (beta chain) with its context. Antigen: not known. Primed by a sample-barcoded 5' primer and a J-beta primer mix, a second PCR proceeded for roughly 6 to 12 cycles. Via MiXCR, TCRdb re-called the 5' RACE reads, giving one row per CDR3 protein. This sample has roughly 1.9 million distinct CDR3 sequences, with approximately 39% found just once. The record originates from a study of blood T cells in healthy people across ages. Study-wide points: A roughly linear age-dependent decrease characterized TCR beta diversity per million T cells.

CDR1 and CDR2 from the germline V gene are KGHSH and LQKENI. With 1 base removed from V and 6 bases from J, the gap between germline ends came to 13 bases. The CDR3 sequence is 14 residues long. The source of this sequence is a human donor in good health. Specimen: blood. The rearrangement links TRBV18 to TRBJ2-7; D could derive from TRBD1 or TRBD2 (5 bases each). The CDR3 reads CASSPRDLPVEQYF. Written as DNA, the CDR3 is TGTGCCAGCTCACCACGGGACCTTCCGGTCGAGCAGTACTTC.